This entry describes one T cell receptor (beta chain). These data are taken from a study of blood T cell repertoires in COVID-19. Across the whole study: From T cells, B-cell-depleted T cells, or PBMCs came the material, which was cDNA or gDNA.

The cohort comprised adults aged 18 to 89 years residing in about two dozen US areas. V gave up 3 bases and J gave up 6 bases; unmatched junction bases: 4. Germline loops: CDR1 DFQATT, CDR2 SNEGSKA (reference sequence). This CDR3 comprises 14 residues. In the source study's methods: The authors estimated nucleated cell counts from reference gene primer amplification. This table comes from immunoSEQ multiplex PCR, and its TCRdb copy is limited to in-frame clones, with some not included. Clone size and the V and J calls come from that table; the DNA yielded D and trimming. The sample lists 350,000 to 550,000 clones, roughly 87% occurring once.

Sequenced material: PBMCs or T cells enriched from blood (not recorded which). V is TRBV20-1 and J is TRBJ2-1; TRBD2 matches 11 bases. This receptor was obtained from a young woman with acute COVID-19. The CDR3 spells CSASQTSGINEQFF. In DNA form, the CDR3 reads TGCAGTGCTAGTCAGACTAGCGGGATCAATGAGCAGTTCTTC.